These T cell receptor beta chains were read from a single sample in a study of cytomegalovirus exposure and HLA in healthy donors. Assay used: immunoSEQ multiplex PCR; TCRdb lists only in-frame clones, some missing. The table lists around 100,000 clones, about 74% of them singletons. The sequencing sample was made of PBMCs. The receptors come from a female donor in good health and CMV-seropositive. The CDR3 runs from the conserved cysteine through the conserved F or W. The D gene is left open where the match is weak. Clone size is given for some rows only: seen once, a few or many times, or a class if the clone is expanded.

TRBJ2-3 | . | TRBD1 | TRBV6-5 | CASSLDRPSTDTQYF | TGTGCCAGCAGCCTGGACAGGCCCAGCACAGATACGCAGTATTTT
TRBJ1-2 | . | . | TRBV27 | CASSLYKYYGYTF | TGTGCCAGCAGTTTATACAAGTACTATGGCTACACCTTC
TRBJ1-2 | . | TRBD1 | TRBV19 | CASSIPQGGYGYTF | TGTGCCAGTAGTATACCCCAGGGGGGCTATGGCTACACCTTC
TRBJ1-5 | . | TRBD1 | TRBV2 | CASSPRQGGNQPQHF | TGTGCCAGCAGTCCCCGACAGGGTGGCAATCAGCCCCAGCATTTT
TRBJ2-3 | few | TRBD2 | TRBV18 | CASSPTSGRRDTQYF | TGTGCCAGCTCACCTACTAGCGGGAGGAGAGATACGCAGTATTTT
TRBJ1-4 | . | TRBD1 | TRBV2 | CANTGGGNEKLFF | TGTGCCAACACAGGGGGGGGAAATGAAAAACTGTTTTTT
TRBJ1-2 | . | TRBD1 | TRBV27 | CASSVTGGNGYTF | TGTGCCAGCAGTGTGACAGGGGGTAATGGCTACACCTTC
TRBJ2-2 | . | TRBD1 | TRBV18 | CASSPPGVSGGTGELFF | TGTGCCAGCTCACCACCCGGGGTGTCAGGGGGCACCGGGGAGCTGTTTTTT
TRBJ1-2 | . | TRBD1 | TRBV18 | CASSRAGQGARSDGYTF | TGTGCCAGCTCACGGGCGGGGCAGGGGGCGCGATCGGATGGCTACACCTTC
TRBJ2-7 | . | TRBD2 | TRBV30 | CAWSVSGRGGEQYF | TGTGCCTGGAGTGTCTCAGGGAGGGGCGGCGAGCAGTACTTC
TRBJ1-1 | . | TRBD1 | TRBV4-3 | CASSQVTGGLAEAFF | TGCGCCAGCAGCCAAGTAACAGGGGGCCTGGCTGAAGCTTTCTTT
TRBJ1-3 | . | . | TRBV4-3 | CASSRGSGNTIYF | TGCGCCAGCAGCCGTGGGAGTGGAAACACCATATATTTT
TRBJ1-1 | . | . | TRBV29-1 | CSVEDTVTEAFF | TGCAGCGTTGAAGACACAGTGACTGAAGCTTTCTTT
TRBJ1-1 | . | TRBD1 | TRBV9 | CASSRGTGVGMNTEAFF | TGTGCCAGCAGCAGAGGGACAGGGGTGGGGATGAACACTGAAGCTTTCTTT
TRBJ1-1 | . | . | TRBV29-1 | CSVERGAGGTEAFF | TGCAGCGTCGAACGGGGGGCTGGAGGCACTGAAGCTTTCTTT